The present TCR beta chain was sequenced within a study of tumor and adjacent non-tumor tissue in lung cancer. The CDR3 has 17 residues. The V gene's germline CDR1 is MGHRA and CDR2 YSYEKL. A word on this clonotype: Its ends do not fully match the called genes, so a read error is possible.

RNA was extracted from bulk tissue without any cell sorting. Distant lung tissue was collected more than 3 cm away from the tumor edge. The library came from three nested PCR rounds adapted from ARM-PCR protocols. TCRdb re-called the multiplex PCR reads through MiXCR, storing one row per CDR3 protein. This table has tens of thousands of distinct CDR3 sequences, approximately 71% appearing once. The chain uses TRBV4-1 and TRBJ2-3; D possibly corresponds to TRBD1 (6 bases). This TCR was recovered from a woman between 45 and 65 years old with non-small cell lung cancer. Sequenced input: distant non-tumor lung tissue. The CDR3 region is CASSQPGVLRLTDTQCF. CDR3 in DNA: TGCGCCAGCAGCCAACCAGGGGTGCTGAGACTCACAGATACGCAGTGTTTT.